The present T cell receptor beta chain was sequenced within a study of blood T cell repertoires in COVID-19. Study context: Acute and convalescent COVID-19 specimens originated in the United States, Italy and Spain. Sample material is recorded as cDNA or gDNA derived from T cells, B-cell-depleted T cells, or PBMCs.

As originally analysed: Reference gene primer amplification gave estimated nucleated cell counts. Repertoires were generated with immunoSEQ multiplex PCR, while TCRdb's copy carries only in-frame clones and drops some. The V and J calls and clone size were taken over from that table, and D and trimming were inferred from the DNA. Here the sample spans fewer than 300,000 clones, around four fifths being singletons. The CDR3 extends over 13 amino acids. V was clipped by 4 bases and J by 4 bases; unmatched bases: 1. CDR1 and CDR2 from the germline V gene are SGHNT and YYREEE (reference sequence). The sequenced sample consisted of peripheral blood. The genes are TRBV5-4 and TRBJ1-2; TRBD1 matches 10 bases. This TCR came from a woman aged 50 to 65 who had recovered from COVID-19. The CDR3: CASSGDRGYGYTF. The CDR3 DNA is TGTGCCAGCAGCGGGGACAGGGGCTATGGCTACACCTTC.